The next 18 T cell receptor beta chains were all read from a single sample in a study of cytomegalovirus exposure and HLA in healthy donors. A multiplex PCR was run with 60 Vbeta primers and 13 Jbeta primers. TCRdb keeps only in-frame clones here, not all; method: immunoSEQ multiplex PCR. This repertoire includes fewer than 60,000 clones. Source material: PBMCs. Receptors originate from a woman in her thirties or forties in good health and CMV-seronegative.

The chain links TRBV9 to TRBJ2-3; no clear D. Between the trimmed V and J ends, which lost 1 base and 0 bases, there was a span of 3 bases. Germline V gene data show CDR1 as SGDLS and CDR2 as YYNGEE. The CDR3 runs 13 residues. CDR3 in amino acids: CASSVLSTDTQYF. The DNA of the CDR3 is TGTGCCAGCAGCGTATTAAGCACAGATACGCAGTATTTT.

CDR3 coding DNA: TGTGCCAGTAGTGACAGCGTTCATAACTATGGCTACACCTTC. Amino acids: CASSDSVHNYGYTF. This chain uses TRBV19 with TRBJ1-2, with a tentative D call TRBD1 (5 bases). Trimming left V 5 bases short and J 1 base short, with 11 bases between. Germline CDR1 and CDR2: LNHDA and SQIVND (reference sequence). The CDR3 sequence is 14 residues long.

The rearrangement links TRBV2 to TRBJ2-5; 11 bases align to TRBD2. The trim removed 6 bases at V and 7 bases at J, leaving 10 bases unmatched. Germline V gives CDR1 SNHLY, CDR2 FYNNEI. CDR3 length equals 15 residues. The DNA for the CDR3 is TGTGCCAGCAGGGGACTAGCGGCCGTGGTCGGGACCCAGTACTTC. It encodes CASRGLAAVVGTQYF.

This rearrangement joins TRBV30 to TRBJ2-2; 9 bases align to TRBD1. V was clipped by 3 bases and J by 4 bases; unmatched bases: 12. Per the germline V gene, CDR1 is GTSNPN and CDR2 is SVGIG (reference sequence). The length of the CDR3 is 17 residues. CDR3 in DNA: TGTGCCTGGAGGAACACACCGGGACAGGGTTTCACCGGGGAGCTGTTTTTT. Translated: CAWRNTPGQGFTGELFF.

The V and J genes are TRBV27 and TRBJ2-7; TRBD2 is a possible D gene (5 bases). The CDR3 is made up of 15 amino acids. V gave up 0 bases and J gave up 7 bases, with 16 bases separating them. The germline V gene has CDR1 MNHEY and CDR2 SMNVEV (reference sequence). CDR3 sequence: CASSLSRTPVVEQYF. CDR3 sequence (DNA): TGTGCCAGCAGTTTATCTCGGACTCCGGTTGTGGAGCAGTACTTC.

The rearrangement uses TRBV13 and TRBJ2-7; TRBD2 agrees at 10 bases. The J segment lost 4 bases and the V segment lost 1 base, leaving 4 bases of the junction unmatched. The length of the CDR3 is 15 residues. CDR1 is PRHDT, CDR2 FYEKMQ, per germline (reference sequence). The CDR3 is CASSLAGTSEYEQYF. The CDR3, as DNA: TGTGCCAGCAGCTTAGCTGGGACTAGCGAATACGAGCAGTACTTC.

V is TRBV5-1 and J is TRBJ2-7; the D gene is possibly TRBD1 (6 bases). Germline CDR1 is SGHRS and CDR2 is YFSETQ. There are 11 residues in the CDR3. The V end was cut by 5 bases, the J end by 3 bases, with 6 bases between. The CDR3 loop is CASRDSYEQYF. Written as DNA, the CDR3 is TGCGCCAGCAGGGACAGCTACGAGCAGTACTTC.

The V call is TRBV5-5, the J call TRBJ1-5; D is undetermined. Trimming stripped 4 bases from V and 2 bases from J, with 13 bases between. Per germline, CDR1 SGHKS and CDR2 YYEKEE (reference sequence). This CDR3 is 15 amino acids long. The CDR3, as DNA: TGTGCCAGCAGCCTAACGGCCGGGGGCAATCAGCCCCAGCATTTT. It translates to CASSLTAGGNQPQHF. The full variable domain, with the rest looked up from reference TRBV5-5 and TRBJ1-5, is DAGVTQSPTHLIKTRGQQVTLRCSPISGHKSVSWYQQVLGQGPQFIFQYYEKEERGRGNFPDRFSARQFPNYSSELNVNALLLGDSALYLCASSLTAGGNQPQHFGDGTRLSIL.

The V and J genes are TRBV19 and TRBJ1-1; 8 bases align to TRBD1. Germline trimming cut 4 bases from V and 0 bases from J; bases unmatched to any gene: 7. The germline gives CDR1 LNHDA, CDR2 SQIVND (reference sequence). The CDR3 consists of 16 residues. CDR3 in amino acids: CASSRIPGQVNTEAFF. The CDR3 bases are TGTGCCAGTAGTAGAATTCCGGGACAGGTGAACACTGAAGCTTTCTTT.

The CDR3 DNA is TGCGCCAGCCTCGTCGCGGAAGCGGGGTCGGATACGCAGTATTTT. It encodes CASLVAEAGSDTQYF. The genes are TRBV5-1 and TRBJ2-3; 7 bases align to TRBD2. J lost 6 bases, V lost 7 bases, and 14 bases had no gene match. The CDR3 length is 15 residues. Germline CDR1 and CDR2: SGHRS and YFSETQ.

The chain uses TRBV7-9 and TRBJ2-7; 10 bases are a match to TRBD2. The ends lost 2 bases at V and 4 bases at J; junction bases unmatched: 5. The CDR3 is made up of 15 amino acids. CDR1 and CDR2 from the germline V gene are SEHNR and FQNEAQ (reference sequence). CDR3: CASSLQAGGRYEQYF. CDR3 sequence (DNA): TGTGCCAGCAGCTTACAAGCGGGAGGGAGGTACGAGCAGTACTTC.

The rearrangement links TRBV5-1 to TRBJ2-2; a weak D match, TRBD2 (6 bases). With 4 bases removed from V and 3 bases from J, the gap between germline ends came to 13 bases. The CDR3 runs to 15 residues. CDR1 SGHRS and CDR2 YFSETQ come from the germline V gene. The DNA of the CDR3 is TGCGCCAGCAGCCCGGGACTTATTTACACCGGGGAGCTGTTTTTT. This translates into CASSPGLIYTGELFF.

This rearrangement joins TRBV7-9 to TRBJ2-7, with D tentatively TRBD1 (5 bases). Germline assignment: CDR1 SEHNR and CDR2 FQNEAQ (reference sequence). V lost 4 bases and J lost 3, with 10 bases in between. The CDR3 loop spans 13 amino acids. The chain's CDR3 is CASSSTENYEQYF. CDR3 sequence (DNA): TGTGCCAGCAGCTCGACAGAGAACTACGAGCAGTACTTC.

The V call is TRBV6-1, the J call TRBJ2-1; 12 bases agree with TRBD2. Trimming at V came to 7 bases and at J to 9 bases, leaving 10 bases not matched to a gene. CDR3 size: 15 residues. CDR1 MNHNS and CDR2 SASEGT come from the germline V gene. The CDR3 bases are TGTGCCAGCATCACCTCTAGCGGGAGGGCCGGTGAGCAGTTCTTC. Translating it yields CASITSSGRAGEQFF.

V and J are TRBV5-1 and TRBJ2-3, with TRBD2 matching over 8 bases. This CDR3 has 15 amino acids. After removal of 2 bases from V and 2 bases from J, the junction contained 4 bases not matched to a gene. CDR1 SGHRS and CDR2 YFSETQ come from the germline V gene. The CDR3 DNA sequence: TGCGCCAGCAGCTTAAGCGGGGGAACCACAGATACGCAGTATTTT. It encodes CASSLSGGTTDTQYF.

The chain combines TRBV5-1 with TRBJ1-1, with TRBD1 matching 10 bases. Trimming took 4 bases from V and 5 from J; bases not matched to a gene: 11. Germline CDR1 reads SGHRS; CDR2 reads YFSETQ. This CDR3 contains 16 residues. The CDR3 DNA reads TGCGCCAGCAGCCTCATTCCCGACAGGGGGCTAACTGAAGCTTTCTTT. Amino acid sequence: CASSLIPDRGLTEAFF.

The V gene is TRBV9, the J gene TRBJ1-1; D is possibly TRBD1 (6 bases). Per germline, CDR1 SGDLS and CDR2 YYNGEE. The CDR3 runs 13 residues. Trimming left V 4 bases short and J 4 bases short, with 11 bases between. The CDR3 spells CASSPGVGTEAFF. The DNA for the CDR3 is TGTGCCAGCAGCCCAGGGGTAGGCACTGAAGCTTTCTTT.

This chain joins TRBV19 and TRBJ2-1, with unresolved D. V lost 1 base and J 0 bases, leaving 7 bases between the germline ends. CDR3 size: 15 residues. Germline V CDR1 and CDR2: LNHDA, SQIVND (reference sequence). The chain's CDR3 is CASSIGPNSYNEQFF. For the CDR3, the DNA is TGTGCCAGTAGTATAGGTCCCAACTCCTACAATGAGCAGTTCTTC.